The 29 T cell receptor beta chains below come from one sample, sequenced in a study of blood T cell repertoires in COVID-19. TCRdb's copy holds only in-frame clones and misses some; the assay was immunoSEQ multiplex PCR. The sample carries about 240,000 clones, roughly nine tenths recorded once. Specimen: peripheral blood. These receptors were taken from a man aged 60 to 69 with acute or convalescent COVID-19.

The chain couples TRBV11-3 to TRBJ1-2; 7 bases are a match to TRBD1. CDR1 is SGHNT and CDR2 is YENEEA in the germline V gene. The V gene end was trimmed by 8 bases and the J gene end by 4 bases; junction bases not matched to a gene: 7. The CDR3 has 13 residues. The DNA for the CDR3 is TGTGCCAGCCGGCGGACAGGAGGCTATGGCTACACCTTC. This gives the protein CASRRTGGYGYTF.

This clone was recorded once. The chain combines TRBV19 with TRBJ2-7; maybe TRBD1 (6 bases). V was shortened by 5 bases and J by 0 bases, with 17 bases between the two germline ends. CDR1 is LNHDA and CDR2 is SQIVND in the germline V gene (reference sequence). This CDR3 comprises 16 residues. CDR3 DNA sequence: TGTGCCAGTAGTTTCGACGGGACAAAAGGCTCCTACGAGCAGTACTTC. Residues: CASSFDGTKGSYEQYF.

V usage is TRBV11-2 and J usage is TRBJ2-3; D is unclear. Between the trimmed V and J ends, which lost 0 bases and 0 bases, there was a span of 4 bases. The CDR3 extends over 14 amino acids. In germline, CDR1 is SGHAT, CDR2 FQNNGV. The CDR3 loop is CASSLERSTDTQYF. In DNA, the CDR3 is TGTGCCAGCAGCTTAGAACGGAGCACAGATACGCAGTATTTT.

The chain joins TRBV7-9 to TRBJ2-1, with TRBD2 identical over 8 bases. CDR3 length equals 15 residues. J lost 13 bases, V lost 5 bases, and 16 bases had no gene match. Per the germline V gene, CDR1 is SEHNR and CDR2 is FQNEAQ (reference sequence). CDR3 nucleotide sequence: TGTGCCAGCAGCCCTCTAACGGGAGGGCCCTCACATCAGTTCTTC. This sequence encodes CASSPLTGGPSHQFF.

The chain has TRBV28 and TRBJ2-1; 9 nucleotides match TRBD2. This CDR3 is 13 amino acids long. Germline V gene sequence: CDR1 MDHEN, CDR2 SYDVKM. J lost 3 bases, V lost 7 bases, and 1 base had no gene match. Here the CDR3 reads CASKAGGYNEQFF. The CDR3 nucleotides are TGTGCCAGCAAAGCGGGAGGCTACAATGAGCAGTTCTTC. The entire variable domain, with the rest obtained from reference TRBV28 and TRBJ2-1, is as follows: DVKVTQSSRYLVKRTGEKVFLECVQDMDHENMFWYRQDPGLGLRLIYFSYDVKMKEKGDIPEGYSVSREKKERFSLILESASTNQTSMYLCASKAGGYNEQFFGPGTRLTVL.

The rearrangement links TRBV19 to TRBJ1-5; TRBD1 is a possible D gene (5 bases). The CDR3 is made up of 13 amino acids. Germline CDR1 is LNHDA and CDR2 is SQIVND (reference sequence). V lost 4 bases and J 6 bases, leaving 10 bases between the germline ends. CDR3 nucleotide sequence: TGTGCCAGTAGTAGACAGATTGGTCAGCCCCAGCATTTT. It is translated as CASSRQIGQPQHF.

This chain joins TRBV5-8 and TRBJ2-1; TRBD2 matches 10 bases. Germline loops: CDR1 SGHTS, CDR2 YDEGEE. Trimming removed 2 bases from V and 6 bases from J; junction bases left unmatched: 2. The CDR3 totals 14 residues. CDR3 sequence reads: CASSFGLAVNEQFF. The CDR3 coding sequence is TGTGCCAGCAGCTTTGGACTAGCGGTCAATGAGCAGTTCTTC.

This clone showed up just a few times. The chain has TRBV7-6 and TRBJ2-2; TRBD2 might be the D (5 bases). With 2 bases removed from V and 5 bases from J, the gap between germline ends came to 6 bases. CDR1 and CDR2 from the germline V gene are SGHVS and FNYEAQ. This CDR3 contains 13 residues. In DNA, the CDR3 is TGTGCCAGCAGCTTATCGGGAACCGGGGAGCTGTTTTTT. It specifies CASSLSGTGELFF.

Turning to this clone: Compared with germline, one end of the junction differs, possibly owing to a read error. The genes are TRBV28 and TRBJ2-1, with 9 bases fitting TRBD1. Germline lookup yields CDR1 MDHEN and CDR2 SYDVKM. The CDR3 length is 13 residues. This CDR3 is CASSFDRGYGRIF. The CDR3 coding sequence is TGTGCCAGCAGTTTTGACAGGGGGTATGGTCGGATCTTC.

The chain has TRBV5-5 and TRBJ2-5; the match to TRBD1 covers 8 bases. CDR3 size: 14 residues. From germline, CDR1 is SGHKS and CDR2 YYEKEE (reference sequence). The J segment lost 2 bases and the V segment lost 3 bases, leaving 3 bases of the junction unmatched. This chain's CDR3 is CASSSRQGQETQYF. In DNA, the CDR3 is TGTGCCAGCAGCTCTAGACAGGGGCAAGAGACCCAGTACTTC.

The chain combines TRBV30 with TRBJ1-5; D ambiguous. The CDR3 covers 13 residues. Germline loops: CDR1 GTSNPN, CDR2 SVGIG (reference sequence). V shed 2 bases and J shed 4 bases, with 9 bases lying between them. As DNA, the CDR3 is TGTGCCTGGAGTCCCGAGGGAAATCAGCCCCAGCATTTT. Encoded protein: CAWSPEGNQPQHF.

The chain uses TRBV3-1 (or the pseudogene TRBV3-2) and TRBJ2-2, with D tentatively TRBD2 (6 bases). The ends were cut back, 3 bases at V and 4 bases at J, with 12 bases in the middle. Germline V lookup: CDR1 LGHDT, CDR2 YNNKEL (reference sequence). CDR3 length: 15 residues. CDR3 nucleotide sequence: TGTGCCAGCAGCCATTCGGTGGAGGGCACCGGGGAGCTGTTTTTT. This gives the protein CASSHSVEGTGELFF.

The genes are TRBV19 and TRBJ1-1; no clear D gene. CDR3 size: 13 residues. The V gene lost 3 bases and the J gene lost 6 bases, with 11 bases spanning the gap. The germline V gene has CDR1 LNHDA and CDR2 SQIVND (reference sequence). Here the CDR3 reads CASSISRGSEAFF. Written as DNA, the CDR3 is TGTGCCAGTAGTATTTCCCGAGGGTCTGAAGCTTTCTTT.

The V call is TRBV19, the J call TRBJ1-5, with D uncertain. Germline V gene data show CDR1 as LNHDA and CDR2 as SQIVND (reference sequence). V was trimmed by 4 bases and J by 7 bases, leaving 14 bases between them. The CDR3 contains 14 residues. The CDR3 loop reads CASSRETEGQPQHF. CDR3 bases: TGTGCCAGTAGTAGGGAAACCGAGGGCCAGCCCCAGCATTTT. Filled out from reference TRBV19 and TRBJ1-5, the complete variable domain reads DGGITQSPKYLFRKEGQNVTLSCEQNLNHDAMYWYRQDPGQGLRLIYYSQIVNDFQKGDIAEGYSVSREKKESFPLTVTSAQKNPTAFYLCASSRETEGQPQHFGDGTRLSIL.

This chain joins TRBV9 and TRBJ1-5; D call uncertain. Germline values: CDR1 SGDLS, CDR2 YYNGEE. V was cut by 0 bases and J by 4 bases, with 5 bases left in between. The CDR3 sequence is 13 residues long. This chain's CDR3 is CASSVDLNQPQHF. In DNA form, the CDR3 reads TGTGCCAGCAGCGTAGATCTGAATCAGCCCCAGCATTTT.

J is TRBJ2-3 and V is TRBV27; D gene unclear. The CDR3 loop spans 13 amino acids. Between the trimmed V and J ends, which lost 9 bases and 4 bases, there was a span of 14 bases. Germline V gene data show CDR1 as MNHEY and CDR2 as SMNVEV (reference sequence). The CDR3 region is CASGRRRADTQYF. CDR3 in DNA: TGTGCCAGTGGTCGGCGTCGGGCAGATACGCAGTATTTT.

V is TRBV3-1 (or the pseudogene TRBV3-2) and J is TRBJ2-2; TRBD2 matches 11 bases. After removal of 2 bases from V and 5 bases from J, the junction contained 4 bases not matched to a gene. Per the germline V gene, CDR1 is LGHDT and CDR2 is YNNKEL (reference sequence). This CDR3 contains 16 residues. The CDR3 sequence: CASSQLAGGETGELFF. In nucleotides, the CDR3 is TGTGCCAGCAGCCAACTAGCGGGAGGAGAGACCGGGGAGCTGTTTTTT.

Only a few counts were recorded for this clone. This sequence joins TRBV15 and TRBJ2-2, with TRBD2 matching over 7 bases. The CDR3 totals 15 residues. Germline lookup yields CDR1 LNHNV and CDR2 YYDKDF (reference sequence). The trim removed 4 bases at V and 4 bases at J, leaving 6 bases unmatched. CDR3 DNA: TGTGCCACCAGCACTCGGACTAGTCTCACCGGGGAGCTGTTTTTT. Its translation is CATSTRTSLTGELFF.

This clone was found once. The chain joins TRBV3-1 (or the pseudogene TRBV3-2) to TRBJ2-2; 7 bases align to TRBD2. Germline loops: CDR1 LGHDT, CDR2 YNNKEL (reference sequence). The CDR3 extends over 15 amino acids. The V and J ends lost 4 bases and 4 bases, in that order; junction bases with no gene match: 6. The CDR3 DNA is TGTGCCAGCAGCCCCCGGGGGGTATCCACCGGGGAGCTGTTTTTT. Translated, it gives CASSPRGVSTGELFF.

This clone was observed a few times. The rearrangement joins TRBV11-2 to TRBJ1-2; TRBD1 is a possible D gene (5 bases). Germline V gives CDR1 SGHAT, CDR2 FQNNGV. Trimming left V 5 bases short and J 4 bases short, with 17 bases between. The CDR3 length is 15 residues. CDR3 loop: CASSPQTAETYGYTF. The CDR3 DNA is TGTGCCAGCAGCCCGCAGACAGCCGAAACCTATGGCTACACCTTC.

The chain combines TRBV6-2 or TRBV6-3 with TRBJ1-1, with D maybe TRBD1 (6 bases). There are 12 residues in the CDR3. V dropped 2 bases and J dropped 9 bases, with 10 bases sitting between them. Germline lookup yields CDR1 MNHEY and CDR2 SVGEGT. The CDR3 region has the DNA TGTGCCAGCAGTTACCAACAGGGACAAGCTTTCTTT. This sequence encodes CASSYQQGQAFF.

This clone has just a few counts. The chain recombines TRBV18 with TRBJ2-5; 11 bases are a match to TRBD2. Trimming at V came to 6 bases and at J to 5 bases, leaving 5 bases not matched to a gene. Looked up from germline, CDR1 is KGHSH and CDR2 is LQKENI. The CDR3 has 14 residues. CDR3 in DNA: TGTGCCAGCTCGCAACTAGCGGGAGTGGAGACCCAGTACTTC. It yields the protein CASSQLAGVETQYF.

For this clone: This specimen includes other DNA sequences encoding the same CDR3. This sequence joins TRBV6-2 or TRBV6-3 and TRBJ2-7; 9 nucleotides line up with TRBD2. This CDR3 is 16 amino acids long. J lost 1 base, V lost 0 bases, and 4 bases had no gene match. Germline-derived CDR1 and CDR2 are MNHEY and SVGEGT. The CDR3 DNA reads TGTGCCAGCAGTTACTCGGGCCTAGCGGGATCCTACGAGCAGTACTTC. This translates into CASSYSGLAGSYEQYF.

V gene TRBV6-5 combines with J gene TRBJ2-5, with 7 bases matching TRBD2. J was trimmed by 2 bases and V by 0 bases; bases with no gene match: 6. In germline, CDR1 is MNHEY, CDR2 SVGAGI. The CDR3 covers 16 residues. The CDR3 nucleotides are TGTGCCAGCAGTTACTCGAGCCAGCGGGGTCAAGAGACCCAGTACTTC. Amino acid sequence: CASSYSSQRGQETQYF.

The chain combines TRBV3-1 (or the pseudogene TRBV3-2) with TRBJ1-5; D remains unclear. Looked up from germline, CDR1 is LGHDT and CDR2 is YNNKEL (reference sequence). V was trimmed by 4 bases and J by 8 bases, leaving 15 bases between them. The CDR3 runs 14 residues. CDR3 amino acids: CASSRILGLEPQHF. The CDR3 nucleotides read TGTGCCAGCAGCCGTATTCTCGGTTTGGAGCCCCAGCATTTT.

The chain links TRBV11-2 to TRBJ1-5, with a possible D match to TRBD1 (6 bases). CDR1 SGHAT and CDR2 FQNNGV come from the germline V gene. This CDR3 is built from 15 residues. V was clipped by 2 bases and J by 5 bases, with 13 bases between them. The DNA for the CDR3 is TGTGCCAGCAGCTTACGGGGGGCGCGGGATCAGCCCCAGCATTTT. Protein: CASSLRGARDQPQHF. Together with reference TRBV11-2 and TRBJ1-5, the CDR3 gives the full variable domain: EAGVAQSPRYKIIEKRQSVAFWCNPISGHATLYWYQQILGQGPKLLIQFQNNGVVDDSQLPKDRFSAERLKGVDSTLKIQPAKLEDSAVYLCASSLRGARDQPQHFGDGTRLSIL.

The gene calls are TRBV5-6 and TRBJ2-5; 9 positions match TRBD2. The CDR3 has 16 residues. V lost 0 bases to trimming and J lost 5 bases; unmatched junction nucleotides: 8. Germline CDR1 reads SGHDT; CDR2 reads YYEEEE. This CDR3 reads CASSLAGSGRWETQYF. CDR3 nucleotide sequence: TGTGCCAGCAGCTTGGCGGGTAGCGGGAGATGGGAGACCCAGTACTTC.

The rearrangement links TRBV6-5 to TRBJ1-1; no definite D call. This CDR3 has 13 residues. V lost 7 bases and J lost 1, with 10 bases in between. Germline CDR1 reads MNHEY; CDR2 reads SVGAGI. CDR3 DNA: TGTGCCAGCACTAAGGCGGGGAACACTGAAGCTTTCTTT. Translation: CASTKAGNTEAFF.

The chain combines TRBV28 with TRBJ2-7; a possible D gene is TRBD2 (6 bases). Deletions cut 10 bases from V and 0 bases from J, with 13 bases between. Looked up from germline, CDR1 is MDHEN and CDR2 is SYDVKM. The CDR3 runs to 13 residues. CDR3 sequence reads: CATFRGASYEQYF. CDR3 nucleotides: TGTGCCACCTTTCGCGGGGCCTCCTACGAGCAGTACTTC. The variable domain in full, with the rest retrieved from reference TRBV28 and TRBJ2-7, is DVKVTQSSRYLVKRTGEKVFLECVQDMDHENMFWYRQDPGLGLRLIYFSYDVKMKEKGDIPEGYSVSREKKERFSLILESASTNQTSMYLCATFRGASYEQYFGPGTRLTVT.